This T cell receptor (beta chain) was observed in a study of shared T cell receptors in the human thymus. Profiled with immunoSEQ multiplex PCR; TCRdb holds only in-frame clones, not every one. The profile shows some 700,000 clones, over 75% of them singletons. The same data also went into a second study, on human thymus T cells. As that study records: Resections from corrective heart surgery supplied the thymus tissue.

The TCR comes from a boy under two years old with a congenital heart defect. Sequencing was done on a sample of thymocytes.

DNA for the CDR3: TGTGCCAGCAGCCCTGCTATAACGGGAGGGGGAGAGACCCAGTACTTC. Its translation: CASSPAITGGGETQYF. V and J are TRBV7-9 and TRBJ2-5; 8 nucleotides match TRBD2. V was clipped by 5 bases and J by 4 bases; unmatched bases: 12. Germline V gene data show CDR1 as SEHNR and CDR2 as FQNEAQ (reference sequence). This CDR3 has 16 amino acids.